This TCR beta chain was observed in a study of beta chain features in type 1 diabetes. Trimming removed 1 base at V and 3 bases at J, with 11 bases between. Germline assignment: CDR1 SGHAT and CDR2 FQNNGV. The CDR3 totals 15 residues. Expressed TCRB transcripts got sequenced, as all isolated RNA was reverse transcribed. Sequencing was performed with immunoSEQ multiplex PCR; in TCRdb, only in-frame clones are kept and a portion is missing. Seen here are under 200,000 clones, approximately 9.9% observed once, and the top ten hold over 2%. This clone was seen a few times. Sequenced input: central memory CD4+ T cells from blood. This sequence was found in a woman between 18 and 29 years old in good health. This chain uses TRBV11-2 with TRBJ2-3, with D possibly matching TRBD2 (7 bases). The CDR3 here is CASSLGGGRTDTQYF. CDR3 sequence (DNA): TGTGCCAGCAGCTTAGGGGGGGGCCGGACAGATACGCAGTATTTT.